Detailed here is one T cell receptor beta chain. Its specificity is not known. The data were taken from a study of T cell responses to AZD1222 COVID-19 vaccine. Broader study findings: Scientists sampled the repertoires only once the peak T cell response had passed.

The CDR3 has 13 residues. The J segment lost 2 bases and the V segment lost 6 bases, leaving 3 bases of the junction unmatched. Germline V lookup: CDR1 SEHNR, CDR2 FQNEAQ (reference sequence). TCRdb keeps only in-frame clones here, not all; method: immunoSEQ multiplex PCR. The data show roughly 84,000 clones, approximately 90% seen once. The chain employs TRBV7-9 and TRBJ2-7, with TRBD2 matching over 8 bases. The sequence came from an adult who received the AZD1222 COVID-19 vaccine. This specimen consisted of peripheral blood, obtained 28 days after the second AZD1222 dose. The CDR3 DNA is TGTGCCAGCAGTTATAGCGGGGCCTACGAGCAGTACTTC. It encodes CASSYSGAYEQYF.